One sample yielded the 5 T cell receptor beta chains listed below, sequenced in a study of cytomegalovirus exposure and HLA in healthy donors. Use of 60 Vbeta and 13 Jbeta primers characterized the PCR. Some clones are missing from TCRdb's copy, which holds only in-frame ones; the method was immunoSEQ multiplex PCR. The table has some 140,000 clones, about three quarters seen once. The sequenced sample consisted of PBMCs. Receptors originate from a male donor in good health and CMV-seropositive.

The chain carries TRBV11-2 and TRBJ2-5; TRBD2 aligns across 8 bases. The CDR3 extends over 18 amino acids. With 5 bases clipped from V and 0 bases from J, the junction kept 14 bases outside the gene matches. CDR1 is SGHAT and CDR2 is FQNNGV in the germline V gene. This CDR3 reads CASSLGAGGTTYQETQYF. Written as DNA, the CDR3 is TGTGCCAGCAGCCTCGGGGCGGGGGGTACCACGTACCAAGAGACCCAGTACTTC.

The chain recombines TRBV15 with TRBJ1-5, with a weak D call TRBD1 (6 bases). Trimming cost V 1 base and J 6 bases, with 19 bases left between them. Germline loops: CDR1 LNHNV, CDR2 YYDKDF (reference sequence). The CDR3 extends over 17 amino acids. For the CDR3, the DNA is TGTGCCACCAGCAGAGCGACAGGCTTCCCCGGTGGTCAGCCCCAGCATTTT. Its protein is CATSRATGFPGGQPQHF.

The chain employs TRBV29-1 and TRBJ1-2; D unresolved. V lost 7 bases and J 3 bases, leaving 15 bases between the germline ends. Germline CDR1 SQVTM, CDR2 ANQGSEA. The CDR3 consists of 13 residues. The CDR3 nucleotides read TGCAGCGACTTTGGGCAAGAATACTATGGCTACACCTTC. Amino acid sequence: CSDFGQEYYGYTF.

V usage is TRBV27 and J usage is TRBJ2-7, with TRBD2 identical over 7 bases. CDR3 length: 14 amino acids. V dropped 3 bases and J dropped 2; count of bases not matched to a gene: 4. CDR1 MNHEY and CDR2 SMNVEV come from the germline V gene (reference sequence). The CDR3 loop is CASSFSSGPYEQYF. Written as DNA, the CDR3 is TGTGCCAGCAGTTTTTCTAGCGGCCCCTACGAGCAGTACTTC.

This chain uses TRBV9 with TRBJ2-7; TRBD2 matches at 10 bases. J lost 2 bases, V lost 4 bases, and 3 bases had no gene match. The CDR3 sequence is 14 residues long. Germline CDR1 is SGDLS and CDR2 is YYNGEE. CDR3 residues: CASSSGLAAYEQYF. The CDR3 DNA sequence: TGTGCCAGCAGCTCCGGACTAGCGGCCTACGAGCAGTACTTC.